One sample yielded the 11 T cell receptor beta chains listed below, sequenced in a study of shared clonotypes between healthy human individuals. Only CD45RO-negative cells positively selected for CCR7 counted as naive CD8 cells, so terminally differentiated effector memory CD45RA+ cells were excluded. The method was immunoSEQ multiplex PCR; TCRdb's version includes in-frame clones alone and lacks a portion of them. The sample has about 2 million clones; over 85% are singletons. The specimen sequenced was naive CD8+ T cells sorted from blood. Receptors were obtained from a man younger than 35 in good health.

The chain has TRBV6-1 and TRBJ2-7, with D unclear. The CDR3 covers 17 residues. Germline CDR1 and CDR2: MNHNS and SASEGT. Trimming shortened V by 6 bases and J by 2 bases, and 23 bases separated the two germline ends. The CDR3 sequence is CASRELRVELAPYEQYF. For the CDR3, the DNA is TGTGCCAGCAGAGAATTGCGCGTTGAGTTGGCCCCCTACGAGCAGTACTTC.

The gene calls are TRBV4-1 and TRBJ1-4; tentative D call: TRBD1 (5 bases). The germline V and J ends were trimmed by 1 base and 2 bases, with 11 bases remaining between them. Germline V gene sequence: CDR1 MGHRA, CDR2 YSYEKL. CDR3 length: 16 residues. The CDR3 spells CASSQVAGGTNEKLFF. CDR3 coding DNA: TGCGCCAGCAGCCAAGTCGCCGGGGGGACTAATGAAAAACTGTTTTTT.

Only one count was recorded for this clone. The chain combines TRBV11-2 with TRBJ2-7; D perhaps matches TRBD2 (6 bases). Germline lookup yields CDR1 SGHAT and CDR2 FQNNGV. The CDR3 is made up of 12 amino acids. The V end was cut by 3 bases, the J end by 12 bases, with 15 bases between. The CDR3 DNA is TGTGCCAGCAGCTTGGGGACGGGGGACGTGTACTTC. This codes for CASSLGTGDVYF.

The CDR3: CASSLRTGLSLYF. CDR3 nucleotide sequence: TGTGCCAGCAGCTTAAGGACAGGGCTCTCTCTGTACTTC. The chain combines TRBV11-2 with TRBJ2-7; 8 bases are a match to TRBD1. Germline-derived CDR1 and CDR2 are SGHAT and FQNNGV. Trimming cost V 2 bases and J 12 bases; bases outside gene matches: 9. The CDR3 is 13 residues long. Full variable domain (rest looked up from reference TRBV11-2 and TRBJ2-7): EAGVAQSPRYKIIEKRQSVAFWCNPISGHATLYWYQQILGQGPKLLIQFQNNGVVDDSQLPKDRFSAERLKGVDSTLKIQPAKLEDSAVYLCASSLRTGLSLYFGPGTRLTVT.

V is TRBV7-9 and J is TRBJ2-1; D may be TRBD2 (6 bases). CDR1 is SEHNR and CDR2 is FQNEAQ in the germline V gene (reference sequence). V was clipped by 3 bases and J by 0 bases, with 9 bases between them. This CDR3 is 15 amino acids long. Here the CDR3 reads CASSFDGSSYNEQFF. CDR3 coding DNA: TGTGCCAGCAGCTTCGACGGGAGCTCCTACAATGAGCAGTTCTTC.

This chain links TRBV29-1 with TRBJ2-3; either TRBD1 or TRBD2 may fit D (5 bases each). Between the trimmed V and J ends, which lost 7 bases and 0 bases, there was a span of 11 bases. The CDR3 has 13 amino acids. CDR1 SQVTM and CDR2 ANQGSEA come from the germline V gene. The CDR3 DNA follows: TGCAGCGGCGACCGGGACAGCACAGATACGCAGTATTTT. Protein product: CSGDRDSTDTQYF.

CDR3 sequence (DNA): TGTGCCAGCAGCCAGGCCCTTACCTACGAGCAGTACTTC. Translation gives CASSQALTYEQYF. The chain recombines TRBV4-2 with TRBJ2-7; the D is unclear. The V gene's germline CDR1 is LGHNA and CDR2 YNFKEQ. The CDR3 totals 13 residues. V dropped 3 bases and J dropped 2 bases, with 8 bases sitting between them.

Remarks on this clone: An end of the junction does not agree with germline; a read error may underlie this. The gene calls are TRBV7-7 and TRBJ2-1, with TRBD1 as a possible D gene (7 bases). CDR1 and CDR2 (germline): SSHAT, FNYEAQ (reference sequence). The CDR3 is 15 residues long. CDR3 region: CASSLGAGGKNEQFF. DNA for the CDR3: TGTGCTAGCAGCTTAGGAGCAGGGGGGAAGAATGAGCAGTTCTTC.

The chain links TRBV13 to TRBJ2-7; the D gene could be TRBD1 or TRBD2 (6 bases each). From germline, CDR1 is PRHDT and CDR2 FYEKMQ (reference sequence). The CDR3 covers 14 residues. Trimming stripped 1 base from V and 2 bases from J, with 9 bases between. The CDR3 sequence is CASSLEEGAYEQYF. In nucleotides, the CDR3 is TGTGCCAGCAGCTTAGAGGAGGGGGCCTACGAGCAGTACTTC.

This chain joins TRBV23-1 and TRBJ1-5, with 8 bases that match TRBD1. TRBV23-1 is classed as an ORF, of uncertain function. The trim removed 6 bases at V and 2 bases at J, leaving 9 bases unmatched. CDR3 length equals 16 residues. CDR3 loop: CASRCTGGVGNQPQHF. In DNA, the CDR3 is TGCGCCAGCAGATGTACAGGGGGGGTTGGCAATCAGCCCCAGCATTTT.

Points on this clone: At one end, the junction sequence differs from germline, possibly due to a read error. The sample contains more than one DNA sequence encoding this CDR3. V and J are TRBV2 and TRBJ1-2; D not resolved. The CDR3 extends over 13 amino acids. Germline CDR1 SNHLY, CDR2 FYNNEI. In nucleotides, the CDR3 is TGTGCCAGCGGAGATAGGGAAAACTGTGGCTACACCTTC. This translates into CASGDRENCGYTF.